This T cell receptor beta chain came from a study of T cell repertoires in cytomegalovirus infection. In the study overall: Through public TCR beta signatures, both CMV infection and matching HLA type were indicated. Study-level points and caveats: Summed frequency of shared TCR beta families picked out CMV carriers who also had the relevant HLA. Clonotypes of TCR beta that were HLA-C-restricted and CMV-specific dominated the ex vivo response.

MiXCR, run by TCRdb on the reads, gives a single entry per CDR3 protein. The sample lists more than 150,000 distinct CDR3 sequences, 28% seen once, with around 29% in the top ten. Germline-derived CDR1 and CDR2 are SGHTA and FQGTGA. V was trimmed by 4 bases and J by 1 base, leaving 10 bases between them. The CDR3 runs to 14 residues. This clonotype was detected many times. Its antigen is undetermined. The chain recombines TRBV7-3 with TRBJ1-1; no clear D gene. The sample consisted of PBMCs. The origin of this receptor is a human donor in good health (CMV status not recorded). Some clones in this sample may be carry-over from other donors' samples. CDR3 region: CASSSSGPNTEAFF. The CDR3 DNA reads TGTGCCAGCAGCTCCAGCGGGCCGAACACTGAAGCTTTCTTT.